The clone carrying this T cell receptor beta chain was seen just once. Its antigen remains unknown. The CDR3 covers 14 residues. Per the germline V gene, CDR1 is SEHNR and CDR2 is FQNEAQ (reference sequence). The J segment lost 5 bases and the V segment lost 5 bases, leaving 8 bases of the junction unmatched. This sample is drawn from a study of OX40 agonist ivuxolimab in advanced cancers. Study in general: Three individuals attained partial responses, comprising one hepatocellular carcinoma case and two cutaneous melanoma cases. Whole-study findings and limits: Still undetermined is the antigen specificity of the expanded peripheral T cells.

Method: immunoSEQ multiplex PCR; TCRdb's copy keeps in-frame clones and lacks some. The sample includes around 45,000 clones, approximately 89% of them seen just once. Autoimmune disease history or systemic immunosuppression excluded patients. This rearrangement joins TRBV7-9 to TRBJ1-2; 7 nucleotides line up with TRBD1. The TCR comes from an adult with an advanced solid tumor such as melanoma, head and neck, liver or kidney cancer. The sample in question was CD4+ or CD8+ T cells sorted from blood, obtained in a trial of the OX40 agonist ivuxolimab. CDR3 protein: CASSPPGQLYGYTF. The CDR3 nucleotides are TGTGCCAGCAGCCCCCCGGGACAGCTTTATGGCTACACCTTC.